This is a list of T cell receptor beta chains from one sample in a study of T cells after yellow fever vaccination. From the 5' RACE reads, TCRdb called clonotypes with MiXCR, one entry per CDR3 protein. The sample gives approximately 160,000 distinct CDR3 sequences, around 8.5% of which show up once; around 35% is in the top ten. This sample comprised CD8+ T cells sorted from PBMCs, obtained 45 days after the yellow fever booster vaccination. All receptors come from a young man who received the YFV17D yellow fever vaccine. The CDR3 runs from the conserved cysteine through the conserved F or W. Each record gives: V gene, J gene, D gene, clone size, CDR3 DNA, CDR3 protein. A D gene is named only where the DNA matches it firmly. Not all rows give a size; the values are once, few, many and, for expanded clones, a class.

TRBV27	TRBJ2-1	TRBD1	-	TGTGCCAGCAGTTGGACAGGCTACAATGAGCAGTTCTTC	CASSWTGYNEQFF
TRBV20-1	TRBJ1-1	-	few	TGCAGTGCCCCCCGGATACCCAGCAGGGGAAAAATTGAAGCTTTCTTT	CSAPRIPSRGKIEAFF
TRBV5-1	TRBJ2-7	TRBD1	many	TGCGCCAGCAGCTCGGCGGACAGGGGATCGTACGAGCAGTACTTC	CASSSADRGSYEQYF
TRBV6-6	TRBJ1-5	-	few	TGTGCCAGCAGATCCGACAGTCGGGGGGATCAGCCCCAGCATTTT	CASRSDSRGDQPQHF
TRBV24-1	TRBJ2-3	-	-	TGTGCCACCAGTGACCCTCTAGCAGATACGCAGTATTTT	CATSDPLADTQYF
TRBV29-1	TRBJ2-1	-	few	TGCAGCGTTGAAGATTTCGGAAACTACAATGAGCAGTTCTTC	CSVEDFGNYNEQFF
TRBV7-8	TRBJ1-3	-	few	TGTGCCAGCAGCCCCCCGGGGATCTCTGGAAACACCATATATTTT	CASSPPGISGNTIYF
TRBV4-1	TRBJ2-1	TRBD2	many	TGCGCCAGCAGCCAACCGGGGGGGCTGCATGAGCAGTTCTTC	CASSQPGGLHEQFF
TRBV7-9	TRBJ2-1	TRBD1	few	TGTGCCAGCAGCCCTGGGACAGGGGAGGCCAATGAGCAGTTCTTC	CASSPGTGEANEQFF
TRBV5-1	TRBJ2-1	-	-	TGCGCCAGCAGCTTGGTATCCTATTTGACCCACAATGAGCAGTTCTTC	CASSLVSYLTHNEQFF
TRBV7-6	TRBJ2-1	-	few	TGTGCCAGCAGCTTACGCGACCCGAGGGATGAGCAGTTCTTC	CASSLRDPRDEQFF
TRBV24-1	TRBJ1-1	TRBD1	few	TGTGCCACCAGTTTGGGATACAGGGGGTTAAACACTGAAGCTTTCTTT	CATSLGYRGLNTEAFF
TRBV20-1	TRBJ1-1	-	-	TGCAGTGCTAGAGGAGGGGCCAGTATGAACACTGAAGCTTTCTTT	CSARGGASMNTEAFF
TRBV7-9	TRBJ2-7	-	few	TGTGCCAGCAGTCACAGGGAGGGATACGAGCAGTACTTC	CASSHREGYEQYF
TRBV7-9	TRBJ2-3	TRBD2	-	TGTGCCAGCAGCTTCGCTAGCGGGGGGTCAGATACGCAGTATTTT	CASSFASGGSDTQYF
TRBV4-1	TRBJ2-7	-	-	TGCGCCAGCAGCCAAGTAGACGGTAGCTCCTACGAGCAGTACTTC	CASSQVDGSSYEQYF
TRBV11-1	TRBJ2-7	-	-	TGTGCCAGCTCCGCGGCGTGGGGGGACTCCTACGAGCAGTACTTC	CASSAAWGDSYEQYF
TRBV20-1	TRBJ2-5	-	-	TGCAGTGCTAGAGATCTTCGGGGTGTAGGTGAGACCCAGTACTTC	CSARDLRGVGETQYF
TRBV4-1	TRBJ2-7	TRBD1	few	TGCGCCAGCAGCCAGGTGGACAGGGCTTACTACGAGCAGTACTTC	CASSQVDRAYYEQYF
TRBV6-4	TRBJ2-1	-	-	TGTGCCAGCAGTGACTGGCAGGGCAATGAGCAGTTCTTC	CASSDWQGNEQFF
TRBV9	TRBJ2-3	-	-	TGTGCCAGCAGCGTAGGGGTCCGGCTCCACACAGATACGCAGTATTTT	CASSVGVRLHTDTQYF
TRBV19	TRBJ2-1	-	-	TGTGCCAGTAGTATAGTGGTGGGGGCTTACAATGAGCAGTTCTTC	CASSIVVGAYNEQFF
TRBV5-1	TRBJ2-3	TRBD2	few	TGCGCCAGCACCGATAGCGGGGGTGAAGATACGCAGTATTTT	CASTDSGGEDTQYF
TRBV14	TRBJ1-1	TRBD1	-	TGTGCCAGCAGCCAAGGAGGGGGCTGGACTGAAGCTTTCTTT	CASSQGGGWTEAFF
TRBV6-2/TRBV6-3	TRBJ2-5	-	few	TGTGCCAGCAGCCGTGCGGCCGGAGGATGGTACTTC	CASSRAAGGWYF
TRBV5-1	TRBJ1-2	-	few	TGCGCCAGCAGCTTCCTGGGGGGCGGCTACACCTTC	CASSFLGGGYTF